Presented here are 8 T cell receptor beta chains from one specimen sequenced in a study of cytomegalovirus exposure and HLA in healthy donors (dated by TCRdb to about 2017). Library generation was performed with the immunoSEQ multiplex PCR assay. A mixture of 60 forward primers for TCR Vbeta segments and 13 reverse primers for TCR Jbeta segments was used in the multiplex PCR. TCRdb limited this immuneACCESS table to in-frame rearrangements with V and J called. A share of clones is missing; checked studies link under half to unresolved V genes, and the rest is unexplained. The sample table lists approximately 180,000 clones, 75% of them with a count of one. 2.9% of the sample is taken by the ten largest. The source material was PBMCs. The receptors derive from a male donor in good health and CMV-seronegative.

The chain joins TRBV30 to TRBJ1-2; the D gene is possibly TRBD1 (6 bases). This CDR3 is 12 amino acids long. V lost 6 bases and J 8 bases, leaving 16 bases between the germline ends. Germline V lookup: CDR1 GTSNPN, CDR2 SVGIG (reference sequence). CDR3 loop: CACRGSQGGYTF. In DNA, the CDR3 is TGTGCCTGCAGGGGCAGCCAGGGGGGCTACACCTTC.

The gene calls are TRBV6-1 and TRBJ2-6; D unclear. V lost 0 bases to trimming and J lost 0 bases, with 6 bases between them. Germline values: CDR1 MNHNS, CDR2 SASEGT. There are 16 residues in the CDR3. The DNA of the CDR3 is TGTGCCAGCAGTGAAGCGTGGAGCTCTGGGGCCAACGTCCTGACTTTC. Translation gives CASSEAWSSGANVLTF.

The DNA for the CDR3 is TGTGCCTGGAGTCATCAGGGGGCCTGGGGCTACACCTTC. It codes for CAWSHQGAWGYTF. The V and J genes are TRBV30 and TRBJ1-2; 8 bases align to TRBD1. V shed 2 bases, J shed 8 bases, and the junction held 7 bases outside the gene matches. The CDR3 contains 13 residues. Germline CDR1 and CDR2: GTSNPN and SVGIG (reference sequence).

The V gene is TRBV7-9, the J gene TRBJ2-3; 10 nucleotides line up with TRBD1. With V trimmed by 3 bases and J by 5 bases, 8 bases remained unmatched. This CDR3 comprises 16 residues. Germline V gene data show CDR1 as SEHNR and CDR2 as FQNEAQ (reference sequence). CDR3 sequence reads: CASSFRTGGGQDTQYF. The CDR3 DNA reads TGTGCCAGCAGCTTCCGGACAGGGGGGGGACAAGATACGCAGTATTTT. The full variable domain, with the rest looked up from reference TRBV7-9 and TRBJ2-3, is DTGVSQNPRHKITKRGQNVTFRCDPISEHNRLYWYRQTLGQGPEFLTYFQNEAQLEKSRLLSDRFSAERPKGSFSTLEIQRTEQGDSAMYLCASSFRTGGGQDTQYFGPGTRLTVL.

The V call is TRBV10-3, the J call TRBJ1-2; TRBD1 might be the D (6 bases). The CDR3 extends over 14 amino acids. Germline loops: CDR1 ENHRY, CDR2 SYGVKD. V was trimmed by 0 bases and J by 5 bases, leaving 10 bases between them. CDR3 bases: TGTGCCATCAGTGAGTCAAGGCAGGGGTATGGCTACACCTTC. It yields the protein CAISESRQGYGYTF.

This clone was seen only a few times. The chain couples TRBV6-1 to TRBJ1-2; 7 bases align to TRBD1. V was clipped by 7 bases and J by 8 bases; unmatched bases: 10. Germline V lookup: CDR1 MNHNS, CDR2 SASEGT. This CDR3 is 13 amino acids long. The CDR3 sequence is CASTDREALGYTF. DNA of the CDR3: TGTGCCAGCACCGACAGGGAAGCTCTCGGCTACACCTTC.

This clone was counted only a few times. The rearrangement joins TRBV30 to TRBJ1-2; D remains unclear. Germline V gives CDR1 GTSNPN, CDR2 SVGIG (reference sequence). V gave up 7 bases and J gave up 7 bases, with 16 bases separating them. The CDR3 totals 12 residues. The DNA of the CDR3 is TGTGCCTCGGAGGCGGATATTAGTGGCTACACCTTC. Translation: CASEADISGYTF.

The chain links TRBV4-1 to TRBJ2-7, with D possibly matching TRBD1 (5 bases). The CDR3 is 15 amino acids. V was trimmed by 1 base and J by 2 bases, leaving 12 bases between them. CDR1 is MGHRA and CDR2 is YSYEKL in the germline V gene. Here the CDR3 DNA reads TGCGCCAGCAGCCAAGTAGAAACAGGTCCCTACGAGCAGTACTTC. Protein sequence: CASSQVETGPYEQYF.